The next 6 T cell receptor beta chains were all read from a single sample in a study of neoadjuvant anti-PD-1 for oral cavity cancer (dated by TCRdb to about 2021). The method behind the library was the immunoSEQ multiplex PCR assay. This is the immuneACCESS table as TCRdb keeps it, with only in-frame sequences that have V and J called. A part of the clones is gone; compared with another copy, unresolved V genes explain less than half, and the rest is unexplained. Counted in this sample were approximately 45,000 clones; 75% to 80% of them appeared once. Of the sample, around 4.4% falls within the top ten clones. Reading the label with the study, this specimen's time point is: after neoadjuvant nivolumab, at surgical resection. Sequencing was performed on PBMCs, taken after nivolumab (anti-PD-1) treatment. The origin of the receptors is a person aged 35-79 years with oral cavity squamous cell carcinoma.

This chain joins TRBV10-2 and TRBJ1-5; D might be TRBD1 (5 bases). Trimming pared 4 bases from V and 1 base from J, leaving 14 bases between. CDR3 length: 16 residues. The V gene's germline CDR1 is WSHSY and CDR2 SAAADI. CDR3: CASSGQGSQSNQPQHF. CDR3 coding DNA: TGCGCCAGCAGTGGCCAGGGATCTCAGAGCAATCAGCCCCAGCATTTT.

V usage is TRBV20-1 and J usage is TRBJ2-7; no clear D. The CDR3 has 10 residues. From germline, CDR1 is DFQATT and CDR2 SNEGSKA (reference sequence). V lost 6 bases and J lost 3, with 6 bases in between. CDR3 coding DNA: TGCAGTGCCGGACGCTACGAGCAGTACTTC. Residues: CSAGRYEQYF.

The rearrangement links TRBV29-1 to TRBJ1-2; TRBD1 agrees at 7 bases. Looked up from germline, CDR1 is SQVTM and CDR2 is ANQGSEA. Trimming cost V 6 bases and J 8 bases; bases outside gene matches: 3. CDR3 length equals 10 residues. In DNA, the CDR3 is TGCAGCGTCGGGACAGTCGGCTACACCTTC. It is translated as CSVGTVGYTF.

The V and J genes are TRBV5-1 and TRBJ1-1; 7 bases fit TRBD1. Germline V gene lookup returns CDR1 SGHRS and CDR2 YFSETQ. Losses at the gene ends were 2 bases for V and 4 bases for J; bases not matched to a gene: 5. This CDR3 has 14 residues. CDR3 amino acids: CASSFDRARTEAFF. CDR3 nucleotides: TGCGCCAGCAGCTTCGACAGGGCGCGCACTGAAGCTTTCTTT.

CDR3 amino acids: CASSSTLAVLTDTQYF. CDR3 in DNA: TGTGCCAGCAGCTCCACCCTAGCGGTTCTCACAGATACGCAGTATTTT. The chain uses TRBV7-2 and TRBJ2-3, with TRBD2 identical over 7 bases. The V segment lost 4 bases and the J segment 2 bases; nucleotides outside the gene matches: 9. This CDR3 has 16 residues. Germline V CDR1 and CDR2: SGHTA, FQGNSA.

The DNA of the CDR3 is TGTGCCATCAACGCCGCTTTTGAGGAGCCCCAGCATTTT. The encoded protein is CAINAAFEEPQHF. V is TRBV10-3 and J is TRBJ1-5; no firm D call. The germline V gene encodes CDR1 ENHRY and CDR2 SYGVKD. The CDR3 length is 13 residues. V was pared by 7 bases and J by 8 bases, with 15 bases between.